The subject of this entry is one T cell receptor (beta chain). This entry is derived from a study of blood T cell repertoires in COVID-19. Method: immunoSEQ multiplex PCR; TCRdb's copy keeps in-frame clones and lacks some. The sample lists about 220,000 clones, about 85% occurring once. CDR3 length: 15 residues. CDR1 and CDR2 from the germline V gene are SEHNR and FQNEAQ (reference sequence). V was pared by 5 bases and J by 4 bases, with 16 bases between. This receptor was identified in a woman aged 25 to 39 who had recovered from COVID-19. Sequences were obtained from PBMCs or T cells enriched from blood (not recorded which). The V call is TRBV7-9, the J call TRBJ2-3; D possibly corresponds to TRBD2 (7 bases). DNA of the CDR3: TGTGCCAGCAGCCCCATGGGGGGGGCGTCAGATACGCAGTATTTT. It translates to CASSPMGGASDTQYF.